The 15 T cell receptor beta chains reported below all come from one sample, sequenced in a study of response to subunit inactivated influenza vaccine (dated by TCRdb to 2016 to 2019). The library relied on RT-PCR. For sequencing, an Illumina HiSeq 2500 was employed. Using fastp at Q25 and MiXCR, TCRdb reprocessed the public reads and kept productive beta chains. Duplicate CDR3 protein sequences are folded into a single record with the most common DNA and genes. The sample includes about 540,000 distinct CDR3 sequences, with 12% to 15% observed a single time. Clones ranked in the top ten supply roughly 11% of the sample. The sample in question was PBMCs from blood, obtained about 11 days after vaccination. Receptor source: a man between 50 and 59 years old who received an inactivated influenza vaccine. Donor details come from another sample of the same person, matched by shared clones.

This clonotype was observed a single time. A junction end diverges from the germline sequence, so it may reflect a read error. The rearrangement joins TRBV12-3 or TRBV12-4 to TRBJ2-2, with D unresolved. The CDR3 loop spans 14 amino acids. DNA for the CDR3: TGTACCAGCAGTCACCCCTCAGTGGCCGGGGAGCTGTTTTTT. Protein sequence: CTSSHPSVAGELFF.

CDR3 residues: CASSYSLDGGSHEQYF. The CDR3 DNA is TGTGCCAGCAGTTACTCGTTGGACGGGGGTTCACACGAGCAGTACTTC. The chain is built from TRBV6-2 or TRBV6-3 and TRBJ2-7; possibly TRBD2 for D (6 bases). CDR3 size: 16 residues. The ends were cut back, 0 bases at V and 5 bases at J, with 17 bases in the middle. Germline CDR1 and CDR2: MNHEY and SVGEGT.

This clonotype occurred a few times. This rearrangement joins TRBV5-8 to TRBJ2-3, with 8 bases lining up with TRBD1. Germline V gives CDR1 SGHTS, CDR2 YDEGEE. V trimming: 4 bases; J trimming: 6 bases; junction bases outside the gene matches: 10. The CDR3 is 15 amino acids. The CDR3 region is CASSRPRQGRDTQYF. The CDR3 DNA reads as TGTGCCAGCAGCAGGCCTCGACAGGGGCGGGATACGCAGTATTTT. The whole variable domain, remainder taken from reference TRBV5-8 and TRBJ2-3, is EAGVTQSPTHLIKTRGQQATLRCSPISGHTSVYWYQQALGLGLQFLLWYDEGEERNRGNFPPRFSGRQFPNYSSELNVNALELEDSALYLCASSRPRQGRDTQYFGPGTRLTVL.

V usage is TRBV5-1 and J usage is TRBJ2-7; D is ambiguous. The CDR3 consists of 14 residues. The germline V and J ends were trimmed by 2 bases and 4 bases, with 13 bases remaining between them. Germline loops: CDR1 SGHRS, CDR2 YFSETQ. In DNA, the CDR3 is TGCGCCAGCAGCTTCTTGGACGGAATGTACGAGCAGTACTTC. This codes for CASSFLDGMYEQYF.

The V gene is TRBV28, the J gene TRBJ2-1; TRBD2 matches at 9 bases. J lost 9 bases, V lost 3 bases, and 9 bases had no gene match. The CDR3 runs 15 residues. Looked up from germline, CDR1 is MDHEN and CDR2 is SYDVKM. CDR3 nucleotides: TGTGCCAGCAGTTTCGCGGGAGGGCAGTCCGGTGAGCAGTTCTTC. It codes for CASSFAGGQSGEQFF.

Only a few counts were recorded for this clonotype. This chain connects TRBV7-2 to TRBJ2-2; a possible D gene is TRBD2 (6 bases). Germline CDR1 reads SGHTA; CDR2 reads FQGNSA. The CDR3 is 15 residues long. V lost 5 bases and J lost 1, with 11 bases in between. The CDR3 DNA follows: TGTGCCAGCAGCCGGGGAGGCCAGAACACCGGGGAGCTGTTTTTT. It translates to CASSRGGQNTGELFF.

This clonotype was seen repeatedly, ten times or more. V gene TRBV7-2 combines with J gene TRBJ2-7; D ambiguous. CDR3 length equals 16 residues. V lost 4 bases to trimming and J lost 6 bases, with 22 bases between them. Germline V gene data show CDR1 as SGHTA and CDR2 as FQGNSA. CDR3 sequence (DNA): TGTGCCAGCAGCTCAACATTGTGGGAAACGGGTGGCGAGCAGTACTTC. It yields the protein CASSSTLWETGGEQYF.

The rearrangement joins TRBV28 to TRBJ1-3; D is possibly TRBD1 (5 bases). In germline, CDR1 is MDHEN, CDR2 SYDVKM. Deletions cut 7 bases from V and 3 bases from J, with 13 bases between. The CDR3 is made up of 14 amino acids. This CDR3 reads CASIRRGIGNTIYF. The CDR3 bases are TGTGCCAGCATCAGACGGGGGATTGGAAACACCATATATTTT.

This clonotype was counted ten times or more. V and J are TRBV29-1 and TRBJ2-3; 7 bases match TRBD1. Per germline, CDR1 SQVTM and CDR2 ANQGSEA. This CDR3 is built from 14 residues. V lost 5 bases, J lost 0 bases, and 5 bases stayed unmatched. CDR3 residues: CSVQPGQSTDTQYF. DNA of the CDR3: TGCAGCGTTCAACCGGGACAGAGCACAGATACGCAGTATTTT.

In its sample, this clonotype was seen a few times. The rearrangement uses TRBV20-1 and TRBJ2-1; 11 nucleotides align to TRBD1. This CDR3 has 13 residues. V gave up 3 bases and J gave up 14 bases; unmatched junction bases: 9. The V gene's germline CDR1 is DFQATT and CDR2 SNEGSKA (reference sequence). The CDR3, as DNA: TGCAGTGCTAGTGGACAGGGGGCTGAGAGGAAGTTCTTC. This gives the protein CSASGQGAERKFF.

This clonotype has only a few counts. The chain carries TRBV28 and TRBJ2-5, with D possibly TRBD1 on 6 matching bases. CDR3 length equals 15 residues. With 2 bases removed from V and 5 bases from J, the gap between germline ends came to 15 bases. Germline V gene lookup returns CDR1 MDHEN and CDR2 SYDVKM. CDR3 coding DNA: TGTGCCAGCAGTTTAAGGGGGATATCTGGGGAGACCCAGTACTTC. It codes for CASSLRGISGETQYF.

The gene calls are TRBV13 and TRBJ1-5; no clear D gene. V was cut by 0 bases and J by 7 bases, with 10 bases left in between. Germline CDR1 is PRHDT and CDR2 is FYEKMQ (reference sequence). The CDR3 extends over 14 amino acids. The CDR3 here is CASSLGLGDQPQHF. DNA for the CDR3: TGTGCCAGCAGCTTAGGCTTGGGAGACCAGCCCCAGCATTTT.

The CDR3 DNA reads as TGCAGTGCGACGGACGGGGGGAAACAGTTCTTC. This sequence encodes CSATDGGKQFF. The chain links TRBV20-1 to TRBJ2-1; TRBD2 agrees at 7 bases. The CDR3 totals 11 residues. Unmatched junction bases numbered 9, after V lost 6 bases and J lost 13 bases. Germline V gene data show CDR1 as DFQATT and CDR2 as SNEGSKA (reference sequence).

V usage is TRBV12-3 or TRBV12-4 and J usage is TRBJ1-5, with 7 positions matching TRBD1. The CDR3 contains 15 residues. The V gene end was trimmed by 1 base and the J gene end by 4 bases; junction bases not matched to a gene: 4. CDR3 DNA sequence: TGTGCCAGCAGTTTAGTACGACAGGGTAATCAGCCCCAGCATTTT. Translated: CASSLVRQGNQPQHF.

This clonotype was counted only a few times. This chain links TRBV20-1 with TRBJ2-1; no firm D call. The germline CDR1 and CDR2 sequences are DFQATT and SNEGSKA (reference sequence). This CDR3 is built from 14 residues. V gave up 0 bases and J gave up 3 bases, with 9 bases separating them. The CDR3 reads CSARDVDFYNEQFF. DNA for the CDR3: TGCAGTGCTAGAGATGTAGACTTCTACAATGAGCAGTTCTTC.